This T cell receptor beta chain was profiled in a study of response to subunit inactivated influenza vaccine. General observations from the study: T cells newly recruited by each seasonal influenza vaccination are few, the authors suggested.

Regarding this clonotype: What it binds is not known.

The CDR3 consists of 15 residues. The V gene lost 4 bases and the J gene lost 0 bases, with 7 bases spanning the gap. Germline CDR1 is MGHDK and CDR2 is SYGVNS. In TCRdb, the RT-PCR reads were re-called with MiXCR into one record per CDR3 protein. The data contain some 640,000 distinct CDR3 sequences, approximately 14% of them seen just once; the ten biggest clones take up 6.5% to 8.5%. The sample consisted of PBMCs from blood, taken 14 to 15 days before vaccination. The V and J genes are TRBV25-1 and TRBJ1-6; the D is unclear. This receptor was taken from a man aged 45-65 years who received an inactivated influenza vaccine. CDR3 nucleotide sequence: TGTGCCAGCAGTGGTACAGTCTCCTATAATTCACCCCTCCACTTT. It specifies CASSGTVSYNSPLHF.